One sample yielded the 30 T cell receptor beta chains listed below, sequenced in a study of T cells after yellow fever vaccination. Via MiXCR, TCRdb re-called the 5' RACE reads, giving one row per CDR3 protein. The data show approximately 550,000 distinct CDR3 sequences, about 19% seen once. The sample was PBMCs, taken 15 days after the yellow fever booster vaccination. Receptors originate from a man aged 30-40 years who received the YFV17D yellow fever vaccine.

The chain recombines TRBV4-3 with TRBJ2-3; D possibly corresponds to TRBD2 (7 bases). Trimming shortened V by 1 base and J by 6 bases, and 14 bases separated the two germline ends. This CDR3 spans 15 amino acids. Germline CDR1 LGHNA, CDR2 YSLEER. CDR3 amino acids: CASSQVGGPRDTQYF. The CDR3 coding sequence is TGCGCCAGCAGCCAAGTCGGGGGGCCTCGGGATACGCAGTATTTT.

The chain uses TRBV6-1 and TRBJ2-5; D remains unclear. The V gene's germline CDR1 is MNHNS and CDR2 SASEGT. The V end was cut by 5 bases, the J end by 7 bases, with 14 bases between. CDR3 length: 13 amino acids. DNA of the CDR3: TGTGCCAGCAGTCCCTGGCAGAGGCCGACCCAGTACTTC. Its protein is CASSPWQRPTQYF.

This sequence joins TRBV4-3 and TRBJ2-7, with 8 bases identical to TRBD1. This CDR3 contains 15 residues. The germline gives CDR1 LGHNA, CDR2 YSLEER. Germline trimming cut 1 base from V and 4 bases from J; bases unmatched to any gene: 6. The DNA for the CDR3 is TGCGCCAGCAGCCAAGCCTTACAGGGGGTATACGAGCAGTACTTC. As protein: CASSQALQGVYEQYF.

This sequence joins TRBV7-6 and TRBJ2-1; TRBD2 matches at 14 bases. CDR1 and CDR2 from the germline V gene are SGHVS and FNYEAQ. This CDR3 contains 18 residues. With V trimmed by 4 bases and J by 8 bases, 13 bases remained unmatched. The DNA of the CDR3 is TGTGCCAGCAGCTCTCGTACCGGGACTAGCGGGAGAGGAGATGAGCAGTTCTTC. Translated: CASSSRTGTSGRGDEQFF.

On this clonotype: The junction shows a germline mismatch at one end, possibly a read error. This chain joins TRBV5-1 and TRBJ2-2, with 7 bases aligning to TRBD2. CDR1 is SGHRS and CDR2 is YFSETQ in the germline V gene. CDR3 length: 16 residues. CDR3 region: CASSLAGGRNTGELFF. In DNA form, the CDR3 reads TGTGCCAGCAGCTTAGCGGGCGGGAGGAACACCGGGGAGCTGTTTTTT.

This clonotype was detected only a few times. The V gene is TRBV6-2 or TRBV6-3, the J gene TRBJ1-1; no clear D. CDR3 length: 12 amino acids. The germline V gene encodes CDR1 MNHEY and CDR2 SVGEGT. The germline V and J ends were trimmed by 6 bases and 9 bases, with 14 bases remaining between them. The CDR3 nucleotides are TGTGCCAGCAGCCCAACTCAACGGAAAGCTTTCTTT. Residues: CASSPTQRKAFF.

The chain combines TRBV6-2 or TRBV6-3 with TRBJ2-7; D is unclear. This CDR3 spans 14 amino acids. V gave up 6 bases and J gave up 2 bases, with 14 bases separating them. The germline CDR1 and CDR2 sequences are MNHEY and SVGEGT. CDR3 protein: CASSKGKGPYEQYF. CDR3 nucleotides: TGTGCCAGCAGCAAAGGGAAGGGTCCCTACGAGCAGTACTTC.

This clonotype was counted only a few times. The CDR3 here is CASSSPASSGRRYEQYF. The CDR3 DNA reads TGTGCCAGCAGTTCACCCGCCTCTAGCGGGAGACGGTACGAGCAGTACTTC. The rearrangement uses TRBV28 and TRBJ2-7, with 10 bases that match TRBD2. V shed 4 bases, J shed 4 bases, and the junction held 13 bases outside the gene matches. The CDR3 spans 17 residues. The germline V gene encodes CDR1 MDHEN and CDR2 SYDVKM.

The V gene is TRBV20-1, the J gene TRBJ2-2; TRBD1 might be the D (7 bases). The V end lost 0 bases, the J end lost 5 bases, and 13 bases lay between the germline ends. From germline, CDR1 is DFQATT and CDR2 SNEGSKA (reference sequence). The CDR3 sequence is 15 residues long. As DNA, the CDR3 is TGCAGTGCTAGAGAGAGGGACAGCGGGACCGGGGAGCTGTTTTTT. It translates to CSARERDSGTGELFF.

This clonotype was counted a few times. The chain carries TRBV10-3 and TRBJ2-2; D gene ambiguous. Germline CDR1 and CDR2: ENHRY and SYGVKD. This CDR3 has 18 amino acids. The V and J ends lost 3 bases and 3 bases respectively, with 20 bases between them. Here the CDR3 reads CAISEGSAPGSDTGELFF. Here the CDR3 DNA reads TGTGCCATCAGTGAAGGTTCCGCTCCCGGCTCTGACACCGGGGAGCTGTTTTTT.

The chain uses TRBV28 and TRBJ2-7, with 8 bases lining up with TRBD2. CDR3 length equals 14 residues. The V segment lost 8 bases and the J segment 1 base; nucleotides outside the gene matches: 7. Germline V gives CDR1 MDHEN, CDR2 SYDVKM. In DNA, the CDR3 is TGTGCCAGCTCGGGGGGGGAGGGGTCCTACGAGCAGTACTTC. Translation: CASSGGEGSYEQYF.

This clonotype was counted ten times or more. The chain couples TRBV6-1 to TRBJ2-7; TRBD2 agrees at 7 bases. CDR1 is MNHNS, CDR2 SASEGT, per germline. V lost 8 bases and J lost 7; bases outside the gene matches: 14. The CDR3 is made up of 14 amino acids. The CDR3 region is CASAPSGQGREQYF. CDR3 sequence (DNA): TGTGCCAGCGCTCCTAGCGGTCAGGGAAGGGAGCAGTACTTC.

The chain couples TRBV5-1 to TRBJ2-7, with TRBD1 matching over 7 bases. CDR1 SGHRS and CDR2 YFSETQ come from the germline V gene. The CDR3 extends over 14 amino acids. The V gene end was trimmed by 0 bases and the J gene end by 1 base; junction bases not matched to a gene: 1. For the CDR3, the DNA is TGCGCCAGCAGCTTGGGGGACAGATCCTACGAGCAGTACTTC. Translation gives CASSLGDRSYEQYF.

This clonotype was seen a handful of times. The V and J genes are TRBV30 and TRBJ2-5, with D uncertain. V lost 5 bases, J lost 4 bases, and 11 bases lay in between. This CDR3 has 12 residues. Germline values: CDR1 GTSNPN, CDR2 SVGIG (reference sequence). The CDR3 DNA reads TGTGCCTGGGACATGGGGTCAGAGACCCAGTACTTC. It yields the protein CAWDMGSETQYF.

This clonotype showed up just a few times. The V and J genes are TRBV5-1 and TRBJ2-5; TRBD1 aligns across 11 bases. The CDR3 has 17 residues. The V gene's germline CDR1 is SGHRS and CDR2 YFSETQ. V shed 0 bases, J shed 5 bases, and the junction held 9 bases outside the gene matches. The CDR3 region is CASSLAGTGGSRETQYF. CDR3 sequence (DNA): TGCGCCAGCAGCTTGGCCGGGACAGGGGGAAGCAGGGAGACCCAGTACTTC.

The V gene is TRBV5-4, the J gene TRBJ2-3; the match to TRBD1 covers 7 bases. The V segment lost 6 bases and the J segment 0 bases; nucleotides outside the gene matches: 10. Germline V CDR1 and CDR2: SGHNT, YYREEE (reference sequence). The CDR3 is 16 amino acids. CDR3 sequence reads: CASTLRQGGSTDTQYF. The CDR3 coding sequence is TGTGCCAGCACCTTACGACAGGGCGGGAGCACAGATACGCAGTATTTT.

V usage is TRBV19 and J usage is TRBJ2-1, with 9 bases that match TRBD2. This CDR3 comprises 16 residues. Germline CDR1 is LNHDA and CDR2 is SQIVND (reference sequence). The J segment lost 6 bases and the V segment lost 6 bases, leaving 12 bases of the junction unmatched. The CDR3 nucleotides read TGTGCCAGTAGCAACCTTTGGGCGGGAGGGATCAATGAGCAGTTCTTC. This codes for CASSNLWAGGINEQFF. The entire variable domain, with the rest obtained from reference TRBV19 and TRBJ2-1, is as follows: DGGITQSPKYLFRKEGQNVTLSCEQNLNHDAMYWYRQDPGQGLRLIYYSQIVNDFQKGDIAEGYSVSREKKESFPLTVTSAQKNPTAFYLCASSNLWAGGINEQFFGPGTRLTVL.

This chain uses TRBV18 with TRBJ2-7; no clear D. V gave up 0 bases and J gave up 7 bases, with 10 bases separating them. The germline V gene has CDR1 KGHSH and CDR2 LQKENI. This CDR3 contains 13 residues. The CDR3 region is CASSPPGLREQYF. CDR3 bases: TGTGCCAGCTCACCACCGGGGTTGCGAGAGCAGTACTTC.

A few counts support this clonotype. The chain is built from TRBV28 and TRBJ2-1, with 9 bases that match TRBD2. The CDR3 spans 12 residues. Germline CDR1 reads MDHEN; CDR2 reads SYDVKM. The trim removed 2 bases at V and 15 bases at J, leaving 5 bases unmatched. Written as DNA, the CDR3 is TGTGCCAGCAGTTTAATGGCGGGAGGGTCGTTCTTC. Translated: CASSLMAGGSFF.

The V and J genes are TRBV12-3 or TRBV12-4 and TRBJ2-5; 7 bases match TRBD2. V was pared by 7 bases and J by 1 base, with 15 bases of the junction left unmatched. The CDR3 is 17 residues long. The CDR3: CASTRGDGGLSQETQYF. CDR3 DNA sequence: TGTGCCAGCACCCGTGGTGATGGGGGACTAAGCCAAGAGACCCAGTACTTC.

This rearrangement joins TRBV9 to TRBJ2-5; D might be TRBD2 (6 bases). Germline V gene data show CDR1 as SGDLS and CDR2 as YYNGEE. The V and J ends lost 5 bases and 2 bases respectively, with 16 bases between them. There are 15 residues in the CDR3. CDR3 loop: CASSWSGGKQETQYF. The CDR3 DNA reads TGTGCCAGCAGTTGGAGCGGAGGGAAGCAAGAGACCCAGTACTTC. Supplemented by reference TRBV9 and TRBJ2-5, the full variable domain reads DSGVTQTPKHLITATGQRVTLRCSPRSGDLSVYWYQQSLDQGLQFLIQYYNGEERAKGNILERFSAQQFPDLHSELNLSSLELGDSALYFCASSWSGGKQETQYFGPGTRLLVL.

This rearrangement joins TRBV9 to TRBJ2-7, with 7 bases that match TRBD2. Germline loops: CDR1 SGDLS, CDR2 YYNGEE. This CDR3 contains 15 residues. Trimming removed 1 base from V and 3 bases from J; junction bases left unmatched: 7. CDR3 in amino acids: CASSVWLAEIYEQYF. The CDR3 DNA is TGTGCCAGCAGCGTATGGCTAGCGGAGATCTACGAGCAGTACTTC.

V is TRBV20-1 and J is TRBJ2-1; 13 bases align to TRBD2. Germline CDR1 reads DFQATT; CDR2 reads SNEGSKA (reference sequence). The length of the CDR3 is 16 residues. Losses at the gene ends were 2 bases for V and 9 bases for J; bases not matched to a gene: 10. The CDR3 DNA reads TGCAGTGCTAGACATACTAGCGGGAGGGCCGGGACTGAGCAGTTCTTC. It codes for CSARHTSGRAGTEQFF.

The chain combines TRBV11-1 with TRBJ2-1; 9 nucleotides agree with TRBD2. J lost 6 bases, V lost 0 bases, and 12 bases had no gene match. The CDR3 totals 18 residues. The germline V gene has CDR1 SGHAT and CDR2 FQDESV (reference sequence). CDR3 residues: CASSLARTIAGVFNEQFF. The CDR3 nucleotides read TGTGCCAGCAGCTTAGCCCGCACAATAGCGGGAGTTTTCAATGAGCAGTTCTTC.

This clonotype was detected many times. A read error may account for a junction end that differs from germline. The chain joins TRBV7-7 to TRBJ1-4, with a tentative D call TRBD1 (6 bases). Germline CDR1 SSHAT, CDR2 FNYEAQ (reference sequence). The CDR3 covers 15 residues. The CDR3 sequence is CASSLSQGSNEKLFF. Here the CDR3 DNA reads TGTGCTAGCAGCTTATCACAGGGATCTAATGAAAAACTGTTTTTT.

A note on this clonotype: At one boundary the junction diverges from the germline segment, which might be a read error. V is TRBV5-1 and J is TRBJ2-1, with 14 bases aligning to TRBD2. Germline CDR1 SGHRS, CDR2 YFSETQ. CDR3 length equals 16 residues. CDR3 sequence: CASSLEGLAGVDEQFF. The CDR3 nucleotides are TGCGCCAGCAGTTTGGAGGGACTAGCGGGAGTGGATGAGCAGTTCTTC.

The rearrangement links TRBV25-1 to TRBJ2-7; D tentatively reads TRBD1 or TRBD2 (6 bases each). The V gene's germline CDR1 is MGHDK and CDR2 SYGVNS. Trimming removed 6 bases at V and 7 bases at J, with 16 bases between. This CDR3 region has 13 residues. The CDR3 protein is CASSKVGGREQYF. The CDR3 DNA follows: TGTGCCAGCAGCAAAGTTGGGGGGCGGGAGCAGTACTTC.

The rearrangement uses TRBV7-6 and TRBJ2-5, with D possibly TRBD2 on 5 matching bases. This CDR3 comprises 14 residues. CDR1 is SGHVS, CDR2 FNYEAQ, per germline. Trimming took 4 bases from V and 3 from J, leaving 12 bases between them. In DNA form, the CDR3 reads TGTGCCAGCAGCTCTCCGGGAAAAAAAGAGACCCAGTACTTC. This translates into CASSSPGKKETQYF.

The chain employs TRBV12-3 or TRBV12-4 and TRBJ2-3; a weak D match, TRBD1 (6 bases). The CDR3 has 14 amino acids. The V and J ends lost 6 bases and 2 bases respectively, with 12 bases between them. The CDR3 region is CASRVDRNTDTQYF. The CDR3 DNA sequence: TGTGCCAGCAGGGTGGACAGAAACACAGATACGCAGTATTTT.

The chain recombines TRBV20-1 with TRBJ2-3, with D tentatively TRBD2 (6 bases). This CDR3 is 12 amino acids long. Between the trimmed V and J ends, which lost 4 bases and 1 base, there was a span of 6 bases. Germline assignment: CDR1 DFQATT and CDR2 SNEGSKA (reference sequence). The CDR3 loop reads CSAIAGTDTQYF. The CDR3 DNA follows: TGCAGTGCTATAGCGGGCACAGATACGCAGTATTTT.